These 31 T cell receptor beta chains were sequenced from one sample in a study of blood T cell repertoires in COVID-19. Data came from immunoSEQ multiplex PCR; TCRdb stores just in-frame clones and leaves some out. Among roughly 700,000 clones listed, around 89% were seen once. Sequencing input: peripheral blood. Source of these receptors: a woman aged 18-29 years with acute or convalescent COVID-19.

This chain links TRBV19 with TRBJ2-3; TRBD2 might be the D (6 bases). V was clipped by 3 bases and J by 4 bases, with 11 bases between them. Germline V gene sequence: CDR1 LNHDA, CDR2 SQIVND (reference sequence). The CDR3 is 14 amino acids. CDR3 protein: CASSMRGWADTQYF. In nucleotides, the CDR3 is TGTGCCAGTAGTATGCGGGGCTGGGCAGATACGCAGTATTTT.

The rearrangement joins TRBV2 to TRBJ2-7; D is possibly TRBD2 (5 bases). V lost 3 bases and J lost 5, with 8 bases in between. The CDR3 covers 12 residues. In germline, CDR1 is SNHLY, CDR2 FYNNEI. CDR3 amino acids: CASSDIGDEQYF. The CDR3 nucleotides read TGTGCCAGCAGTGATATCGGGGACGAGCAGTACTTC.

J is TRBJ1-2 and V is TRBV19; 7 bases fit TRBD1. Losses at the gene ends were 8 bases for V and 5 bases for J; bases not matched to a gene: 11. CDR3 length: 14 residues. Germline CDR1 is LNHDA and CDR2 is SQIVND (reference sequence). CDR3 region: CASVIQGQRYGYTF. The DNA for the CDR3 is TGTGCCAGTGTCATCCAGGGACAGAGGTATGGCTACACCTTC.

The chain's CDR3 is CASNPGNTEAFF. Written as DNA, the CDR3 is TGTGCCAGTAACCCAGGAAACACTGAAGCTTTCTTT. The chain recombines TRBV19 with TRBJ1-1; D is undetermined. V lost 7 bases and J 2 bases, leaving 8 bases between the germline ends. The CDR3 spans 12 residues. Germline lookup yields CDR1 LNHDA and CDR2 SQIVND (reference sequence).

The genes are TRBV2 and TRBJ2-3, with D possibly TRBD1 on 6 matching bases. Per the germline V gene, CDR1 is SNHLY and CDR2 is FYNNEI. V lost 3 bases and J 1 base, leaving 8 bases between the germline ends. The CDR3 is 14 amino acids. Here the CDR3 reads CASSDRGRTDTQYF. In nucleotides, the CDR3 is TGTGCCAGCAGTGACAGGGGCCGCACAGATACGCAGTATTTT. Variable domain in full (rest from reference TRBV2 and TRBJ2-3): EPEVTQTPSHQVTQMGQEVILRCVPISNHLYFYWYRQILGQKVEFLVSFYNNEISEKSEIFDDQFSVERPDGSNFTLKIRSTKLEDSAMYFCASSDRGRTDTQYFGPGTRLTVL.

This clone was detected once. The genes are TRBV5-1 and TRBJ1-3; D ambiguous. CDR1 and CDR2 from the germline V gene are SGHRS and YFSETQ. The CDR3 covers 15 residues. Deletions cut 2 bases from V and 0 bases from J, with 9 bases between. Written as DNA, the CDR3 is TGCGCCAGCAGCTTTGGCACAGACTCTGGAAACACCATATATTTT. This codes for CASSFGTDSGNTIYF.

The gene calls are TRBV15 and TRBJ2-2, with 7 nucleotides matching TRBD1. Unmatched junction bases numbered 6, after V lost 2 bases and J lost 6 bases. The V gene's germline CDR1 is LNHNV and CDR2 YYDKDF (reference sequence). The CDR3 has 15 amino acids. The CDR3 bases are TGTGCCACCAGCAGACCGTCCGGGACAGCCGGGGAGCTGTTTTTT. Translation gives CATSRPSGTAGELFF.

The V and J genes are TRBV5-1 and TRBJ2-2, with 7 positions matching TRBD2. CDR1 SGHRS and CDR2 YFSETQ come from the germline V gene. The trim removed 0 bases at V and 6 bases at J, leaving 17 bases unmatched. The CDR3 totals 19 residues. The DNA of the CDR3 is TGCGCCAGCAGCTTGGACCTAGCGGCGATGTGGGGGGAGCCCGGGGAGCTGTTTTTT. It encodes CASSLDLAAMWGEPGELFF.

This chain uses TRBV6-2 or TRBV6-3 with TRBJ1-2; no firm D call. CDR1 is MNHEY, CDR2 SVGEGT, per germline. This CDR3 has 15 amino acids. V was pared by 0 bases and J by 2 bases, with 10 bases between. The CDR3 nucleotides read TGTGCCAGCAGTTACTCGATCTCCAGGAACTATGGCTACACCTTC. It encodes CASSYSISRNYGYTF.

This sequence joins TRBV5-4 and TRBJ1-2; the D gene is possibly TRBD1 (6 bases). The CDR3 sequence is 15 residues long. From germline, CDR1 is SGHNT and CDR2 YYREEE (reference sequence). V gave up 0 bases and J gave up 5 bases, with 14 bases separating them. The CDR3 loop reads CASSLGTGGSYGYTF. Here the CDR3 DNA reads TGTGCCAGCAGCTTGGGAACGGGGGGCTCATATGGCTACACCTTC.

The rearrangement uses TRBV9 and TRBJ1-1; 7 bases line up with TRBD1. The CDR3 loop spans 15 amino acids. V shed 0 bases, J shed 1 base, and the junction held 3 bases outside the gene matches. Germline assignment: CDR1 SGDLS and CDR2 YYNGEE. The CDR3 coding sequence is TGTGCCAGCAGCGTAGGGGCAGGGGGGAACACTGAAGCTTTCTTT. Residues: CASSVGAGGNTEAFF.

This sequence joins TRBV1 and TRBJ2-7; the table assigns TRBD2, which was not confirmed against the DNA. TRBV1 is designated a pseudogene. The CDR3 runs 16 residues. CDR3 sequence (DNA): TGCACCAGCAGCCAAGAGGGACTAGCGGGGAACTACGAGCAGTACTTC. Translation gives CTSSQEGLAGNYEQYF.

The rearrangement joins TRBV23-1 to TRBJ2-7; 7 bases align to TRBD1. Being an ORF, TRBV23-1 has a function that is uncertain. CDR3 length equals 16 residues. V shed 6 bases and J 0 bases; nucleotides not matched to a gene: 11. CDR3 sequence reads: CASRPWSDRSSYEQYF. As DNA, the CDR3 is TGCGCCAGCAGGCCCTGGTCGGACAGGAGCTCCTACGAGCAGTACTTC.

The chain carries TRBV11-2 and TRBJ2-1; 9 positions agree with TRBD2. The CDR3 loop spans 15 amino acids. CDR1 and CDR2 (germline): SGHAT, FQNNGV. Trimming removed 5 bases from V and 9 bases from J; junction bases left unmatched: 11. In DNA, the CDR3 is TGTGCCAGCAGCCTGTTTGCGGGGGGGCCGGTTGAGCAGTTCTTC. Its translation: CASSLFAGGPVEQFF.

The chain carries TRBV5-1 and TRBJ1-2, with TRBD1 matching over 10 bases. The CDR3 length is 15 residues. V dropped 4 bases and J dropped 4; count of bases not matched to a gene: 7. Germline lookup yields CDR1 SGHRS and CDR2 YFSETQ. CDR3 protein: CASSEAGTGAYGYTF. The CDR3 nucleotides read TGCGCCAGCAGCGAAGCCGGGACAGGGGCCTATGGCTACACCTTC. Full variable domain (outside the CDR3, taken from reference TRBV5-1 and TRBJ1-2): KAGVTQTPRYLIKTRGQQVTLSCSPISGHRSVSWYQQTPGQGLQFLFEYFSETQRNKGNFPGRFSGRQFSNSRSEMNVSTLELGDSALYLCASSEAGTGAYGYTFGSGTRLTVV.

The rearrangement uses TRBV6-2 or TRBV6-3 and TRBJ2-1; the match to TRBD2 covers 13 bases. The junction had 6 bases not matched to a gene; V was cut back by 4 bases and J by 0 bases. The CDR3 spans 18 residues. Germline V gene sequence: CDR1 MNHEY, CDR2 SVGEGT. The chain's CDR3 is CASSFGLAGESSYNEQFF. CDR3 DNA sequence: TGTGCCAGCAGTTTTGGACTAGCGGGGGAGTCCTCCTACAATGAGCAGTTCTTC.

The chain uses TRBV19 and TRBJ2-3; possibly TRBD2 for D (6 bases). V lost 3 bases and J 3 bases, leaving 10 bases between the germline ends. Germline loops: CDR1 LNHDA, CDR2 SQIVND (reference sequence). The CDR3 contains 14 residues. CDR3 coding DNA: TGTGCCAGTAGTATTGGAGGGACGACAGATACGCAGTATTTT. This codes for CASSIGGTTDTQYF.

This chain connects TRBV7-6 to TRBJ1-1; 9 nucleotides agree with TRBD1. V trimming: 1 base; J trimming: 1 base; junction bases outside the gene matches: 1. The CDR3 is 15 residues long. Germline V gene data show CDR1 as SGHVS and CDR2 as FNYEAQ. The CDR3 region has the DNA TGTGCCAGCAGCTTAGGGACAGGGGCGAACACTGAAGCTTTCTTT. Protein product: CASSLGTGANTEAFF.

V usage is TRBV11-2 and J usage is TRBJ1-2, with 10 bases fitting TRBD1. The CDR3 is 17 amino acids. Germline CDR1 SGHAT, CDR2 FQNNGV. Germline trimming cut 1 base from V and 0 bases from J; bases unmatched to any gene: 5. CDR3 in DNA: TGTGCCAGCAGCTTAGTTCTGGGGACAGGGGCTAACTATGGCTACACCTTC. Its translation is CASSLVLGTGANYGYTF.

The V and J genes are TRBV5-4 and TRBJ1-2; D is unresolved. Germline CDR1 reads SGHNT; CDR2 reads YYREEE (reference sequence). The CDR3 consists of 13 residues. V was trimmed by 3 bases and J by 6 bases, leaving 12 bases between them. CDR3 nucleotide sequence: TGTGCCAGCAGCTCAGGATCGAGTCATGGCTACACCTTC. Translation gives CASSSGSSHGYTF.

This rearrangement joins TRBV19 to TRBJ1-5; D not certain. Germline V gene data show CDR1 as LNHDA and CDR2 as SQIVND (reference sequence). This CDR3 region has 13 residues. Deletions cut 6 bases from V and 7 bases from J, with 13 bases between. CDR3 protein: CASRSEGPQPQHF. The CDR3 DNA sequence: TGTGCCAGTAGAAGCGAGGGTCCGCAGCCCCAGCATTTT.

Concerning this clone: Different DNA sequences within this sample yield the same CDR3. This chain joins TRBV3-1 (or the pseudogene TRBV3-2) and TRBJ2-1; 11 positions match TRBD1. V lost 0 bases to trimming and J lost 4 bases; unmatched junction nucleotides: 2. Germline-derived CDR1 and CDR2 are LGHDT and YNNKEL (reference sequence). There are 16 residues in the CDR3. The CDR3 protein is CASSQEGTGGYNEQFF. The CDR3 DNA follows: TGTGCCAGCAGCCAAGAGGGGACAGGGGGGTACAATGAGCAGTTCTTC.

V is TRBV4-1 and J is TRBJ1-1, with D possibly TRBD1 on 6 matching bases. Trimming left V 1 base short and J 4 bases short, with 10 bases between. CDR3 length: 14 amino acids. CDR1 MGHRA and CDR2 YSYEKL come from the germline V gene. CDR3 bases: TGCGCCAGCAGCCAAGTCGCAGGGGTCACTGAAGCTTTCTTT. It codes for CASSQVAGVTEAFF.

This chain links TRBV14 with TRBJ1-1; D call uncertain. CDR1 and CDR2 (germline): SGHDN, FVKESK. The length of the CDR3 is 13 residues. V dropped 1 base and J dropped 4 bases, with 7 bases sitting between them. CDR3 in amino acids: CASSQGAGTEAFF. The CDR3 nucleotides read TGTGCCAGCAGCCAAGGAGCGGGCACTGAAGCTTTCTTT.

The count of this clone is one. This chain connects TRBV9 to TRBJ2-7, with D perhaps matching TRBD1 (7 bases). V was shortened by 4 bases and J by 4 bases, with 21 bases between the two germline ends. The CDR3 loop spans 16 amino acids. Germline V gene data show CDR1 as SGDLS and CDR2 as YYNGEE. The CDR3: CASSPRTAGGYYEQYF. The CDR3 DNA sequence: TGTGCCAGCAGCCCGCGGACGGCAGGGGGGTATTACGAGCAGTACTTC.

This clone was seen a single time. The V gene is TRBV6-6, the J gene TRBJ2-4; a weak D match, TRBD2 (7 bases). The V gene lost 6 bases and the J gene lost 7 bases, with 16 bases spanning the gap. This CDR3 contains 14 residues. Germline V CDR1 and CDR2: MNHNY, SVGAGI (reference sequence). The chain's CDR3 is CASSRGGARNIQYF. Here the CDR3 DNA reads TGTGCCAGCAGCCGAGGGGGGGCCCGGAACATTCAGTACTTC.

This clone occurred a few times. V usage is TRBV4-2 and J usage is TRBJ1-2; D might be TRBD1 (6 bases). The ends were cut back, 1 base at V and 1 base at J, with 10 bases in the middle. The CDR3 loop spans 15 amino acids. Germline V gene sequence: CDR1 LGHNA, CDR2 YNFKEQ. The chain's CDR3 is CASSQVTGNNYGYTF. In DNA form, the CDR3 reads TGTGCCAGCAGCCAAGTCACAGGGAATAACTATGGCTACACCTTC.

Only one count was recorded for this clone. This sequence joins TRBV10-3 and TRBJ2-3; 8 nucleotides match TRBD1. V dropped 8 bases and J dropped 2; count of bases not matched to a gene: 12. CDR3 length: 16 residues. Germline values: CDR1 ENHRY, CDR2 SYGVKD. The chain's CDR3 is CAIRGLGTGPTDTQYF. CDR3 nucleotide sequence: TGTGCCATCCGCGGTCTAGGGACAGGACCCACAGATACGCAGTATTTT.

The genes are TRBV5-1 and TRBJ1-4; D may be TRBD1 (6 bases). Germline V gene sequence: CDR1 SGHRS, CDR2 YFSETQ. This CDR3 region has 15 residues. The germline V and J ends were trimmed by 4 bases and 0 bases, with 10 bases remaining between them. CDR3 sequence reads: CASSPRTATNEKLFF. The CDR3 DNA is TGCGCCAGCAGCCCCCGGACAGCAACTAATGAAAAACTGTTTTTT.

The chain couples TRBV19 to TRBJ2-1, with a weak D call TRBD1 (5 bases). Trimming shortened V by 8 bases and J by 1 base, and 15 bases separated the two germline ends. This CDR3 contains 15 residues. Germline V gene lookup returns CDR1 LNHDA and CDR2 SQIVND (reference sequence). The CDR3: CASATQVGSYNEQFF. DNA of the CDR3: TGTGCCAGTGCAACACAGGTTGGGTCCTACAATGAGCAGTTCTTC.

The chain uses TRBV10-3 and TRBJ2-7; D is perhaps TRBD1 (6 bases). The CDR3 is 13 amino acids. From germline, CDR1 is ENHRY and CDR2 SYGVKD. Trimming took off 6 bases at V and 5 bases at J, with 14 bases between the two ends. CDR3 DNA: TGTGCCATCAGACCCGCAACAGGGAACGAGCAGTACTTC. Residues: CAIRPATGNEQYF.